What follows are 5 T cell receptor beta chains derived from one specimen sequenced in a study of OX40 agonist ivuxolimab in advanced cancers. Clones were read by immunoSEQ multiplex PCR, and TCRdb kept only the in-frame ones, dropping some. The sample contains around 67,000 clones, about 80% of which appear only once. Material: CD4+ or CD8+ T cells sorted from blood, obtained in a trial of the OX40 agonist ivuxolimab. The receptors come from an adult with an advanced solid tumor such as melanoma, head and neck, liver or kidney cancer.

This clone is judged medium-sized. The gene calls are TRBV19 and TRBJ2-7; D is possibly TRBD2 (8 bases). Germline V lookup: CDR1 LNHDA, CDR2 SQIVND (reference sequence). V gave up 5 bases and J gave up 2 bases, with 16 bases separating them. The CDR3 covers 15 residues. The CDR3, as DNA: TGTGCCAGTAGTGCGGGGGGACAGCGGACCTACGAGCAGTACTTC. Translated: CASSAGGQRTYEQYF.

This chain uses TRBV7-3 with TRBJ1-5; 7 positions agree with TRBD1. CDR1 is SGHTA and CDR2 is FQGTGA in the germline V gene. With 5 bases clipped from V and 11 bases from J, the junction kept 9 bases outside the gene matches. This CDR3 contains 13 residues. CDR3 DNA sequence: TGTGCCAGCAGCCCCCGGGACAGACCGGCCCAGCATTTT. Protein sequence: CASSPRDRPAQHF.

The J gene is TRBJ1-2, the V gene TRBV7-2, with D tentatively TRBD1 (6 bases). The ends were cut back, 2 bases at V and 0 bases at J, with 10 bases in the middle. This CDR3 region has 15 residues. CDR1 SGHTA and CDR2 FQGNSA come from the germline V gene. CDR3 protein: CASSLQGRANYGYTF. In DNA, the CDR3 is TGTGCCAGCAGCTTACAGGGGAGGGCTAACTATGGCTACACCTTC.

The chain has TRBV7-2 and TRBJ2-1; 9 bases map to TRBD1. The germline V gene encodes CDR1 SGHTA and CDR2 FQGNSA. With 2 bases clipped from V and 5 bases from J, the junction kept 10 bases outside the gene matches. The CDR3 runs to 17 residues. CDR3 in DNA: TGTGCCAGCAGCTTATTCAGGGGACAGGGTACGAACAATGAGCAGTTCTTC. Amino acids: CASSLFRGQGTNNEQFF.

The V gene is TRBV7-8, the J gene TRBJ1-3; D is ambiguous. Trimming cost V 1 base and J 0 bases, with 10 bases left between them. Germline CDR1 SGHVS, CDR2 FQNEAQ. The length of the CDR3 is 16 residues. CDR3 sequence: CASSLVGQSSGNTIYF. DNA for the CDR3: TGTGCCAGCAGCTTAGTTGGGCAGTCCTCTGGAAACACCATATATTTT.